This T cell receptor (beta chain) originates from a study of T cells in Graves' hyperthyroidism and ophthalmopathy. Overall study results and limits: Blood held most thyroid clonotypes expanded above 0.001 frequency.

The CDR3 runs 13 residues. Per germline, CDR1 DFQATT and CDR2 SNEGSKA (reference sequence). The V end lost 3 bases, the J end lost 4 bases, and 10 bases lay between the germline ends. RNA transcripts gave rise to amplified TCR beta CDR3 regions. HTBI primers were the set used in a first-round RT-PCR of the TCR CDR3. MiXCR was run by TCRdb on the multiplex PCR reads, yielding one entry per CDR3 protein. The data show under 400,000 distinct CDR3 sequences, around 13% seen once. On this clonotype itself: Its antigen is unknown.

Reasons for excluding patients were uncontrolled infection, other autoimmune disease, pregnancy or lactation. The TCR comes from a woman aged 55-69 years with Graves' hyperthyroidism. Sequenced sample: blood. The J gene is TRBJ2-1, the V gene TRBV20-1; D possibly corresponds to TRBD2 (5 bases). The CDR3 region is CSARTGLYNEQFF. CDR3 sequence (DNA): TGCAGTGCTAGGACTGGACTTTACAATGAGCAGTTCTTC.